The source of this TCR beta chain is a study of T cells after yellow fever vaccination. One entry per CDR3 protein, called by TCRdb with MiXCR from the 5' RACE reads. The data show hundreds of thousands of distinct CDR3 sequences, approximately 12% seen once. This clonotype was recorded a few times. The TCR originated in a man between 25 and 39 years old who received the YFV17D yellow fever vaccine. The sequences come from PBMCs, collected on the day of the yellow fever booster vaccination.

The CDR3 DNA sequence: TGTGCCAGCAGCTTTAGTACAGTGCAAGAGACCCAGTACTTC. It codes for CASSFSTVQETQYF. The V gene is TRBV5-6, the J gene TRBJ2-5; unclear D gene. V was shortened by 2 bases and J by 2 bases, with 10 bases between the two germline ends. The CDR3 is 14 residues long. Germline V gene data show CDR1 as SGHDT and CDR2 as YYEEEE.